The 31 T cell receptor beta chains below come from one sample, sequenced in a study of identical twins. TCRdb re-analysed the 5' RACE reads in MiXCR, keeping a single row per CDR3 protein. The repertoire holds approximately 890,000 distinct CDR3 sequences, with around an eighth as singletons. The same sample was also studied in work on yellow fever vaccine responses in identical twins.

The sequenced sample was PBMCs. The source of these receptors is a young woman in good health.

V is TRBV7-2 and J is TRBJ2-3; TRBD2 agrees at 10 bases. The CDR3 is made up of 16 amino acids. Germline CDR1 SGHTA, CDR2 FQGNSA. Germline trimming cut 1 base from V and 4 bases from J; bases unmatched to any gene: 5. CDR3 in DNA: TGTGCCAGCAGCTTAGTCGCTAGCGGGGGCTCAGATACGCAGTATTTT. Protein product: CASSLVASGGSDTQYF.

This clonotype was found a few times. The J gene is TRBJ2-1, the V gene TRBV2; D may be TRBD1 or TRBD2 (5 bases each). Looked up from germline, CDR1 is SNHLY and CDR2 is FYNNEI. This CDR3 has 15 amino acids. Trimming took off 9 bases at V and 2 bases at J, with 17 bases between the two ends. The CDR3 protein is CASLRGAGAYNEQFF. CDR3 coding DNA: TGTGCCAGTCTTCGAGGGGCTGGGGCCTACAATGAGCAGTTCTTC.

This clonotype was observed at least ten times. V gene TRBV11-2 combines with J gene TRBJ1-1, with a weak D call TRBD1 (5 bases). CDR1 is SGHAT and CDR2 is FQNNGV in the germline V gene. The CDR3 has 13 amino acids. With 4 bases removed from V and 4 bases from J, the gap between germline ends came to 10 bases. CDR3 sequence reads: CASSSTQGTEAFF. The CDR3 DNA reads TGTGCCAGCAGCTCCACCCAGGGCACTGAAGCTTTCTTT.

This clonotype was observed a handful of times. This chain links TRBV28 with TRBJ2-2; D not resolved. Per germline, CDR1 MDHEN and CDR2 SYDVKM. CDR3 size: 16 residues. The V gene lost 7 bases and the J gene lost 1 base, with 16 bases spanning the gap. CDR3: CASNPLEGRNTGELFF. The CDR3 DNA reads TGTGCCAGCAATCCCCTGGAAGGACGGAACACCGGGGAGCTGTTTTTT.

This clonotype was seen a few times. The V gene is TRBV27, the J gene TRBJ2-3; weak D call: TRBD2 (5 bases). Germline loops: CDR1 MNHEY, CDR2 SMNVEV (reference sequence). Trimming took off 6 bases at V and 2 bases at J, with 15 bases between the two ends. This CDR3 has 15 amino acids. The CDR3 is CASRLVGIHTDTQYF. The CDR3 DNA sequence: TGTGCCAGCAGACTAGTCGGTATACACACAGATACGCAGTATTTT.

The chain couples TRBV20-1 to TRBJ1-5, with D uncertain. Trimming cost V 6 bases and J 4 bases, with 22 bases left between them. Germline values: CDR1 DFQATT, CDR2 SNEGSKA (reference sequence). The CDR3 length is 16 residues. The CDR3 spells CSARRTGVSQNQPQHF. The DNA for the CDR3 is TGCAGTGCCCGACGAACCGGAGTTTCCCAAAATCAGCCCCAGCATTTT.

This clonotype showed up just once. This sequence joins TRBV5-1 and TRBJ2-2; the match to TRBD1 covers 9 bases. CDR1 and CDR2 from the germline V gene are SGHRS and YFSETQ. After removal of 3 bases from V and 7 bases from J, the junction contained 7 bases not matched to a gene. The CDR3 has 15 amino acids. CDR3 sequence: CASSSKTGGNGELFF. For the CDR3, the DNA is TGCGCCAGCAGCTCGAAGACAGGGGGTAACGGGGAGCTGTTTTTT.

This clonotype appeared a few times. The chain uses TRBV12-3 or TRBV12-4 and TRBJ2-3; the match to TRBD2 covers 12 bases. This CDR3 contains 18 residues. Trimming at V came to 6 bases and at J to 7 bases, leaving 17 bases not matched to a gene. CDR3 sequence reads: CASSETSGRALGAYTQYF. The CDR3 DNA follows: TGTGCCAGCAGCGAGACTAGCGGGAGAGCCCTGGGGGCTTATACGCAGTATTTT.

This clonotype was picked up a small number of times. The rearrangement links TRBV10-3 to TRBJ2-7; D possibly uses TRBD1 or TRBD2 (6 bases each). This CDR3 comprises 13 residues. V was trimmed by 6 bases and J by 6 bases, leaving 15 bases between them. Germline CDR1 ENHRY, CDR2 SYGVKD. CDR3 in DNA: TGTGCCATCAGCCCAGGGGAGGTCGGCGAGCAGTACGTC. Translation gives CAISPGEVGEQYV.

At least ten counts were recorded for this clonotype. In nucleotides, the CDR3 is TGTGCCAGCAGCCCCAGAATGGGACTAGCGGGAGCATACGAGCAGTACTTC. Its protein product is CASSPRMGLAGAYEQYF. The rearrangement links TRBV3-1 to TRBJ2-7; 14 nucleotides agree with TRBD2. CDR3 length: 17 amino acids. Germline V CDR1 and CDR2: LGHDT, YNNKEL (reference sequence). Unmatched junction bases numbered 9, after V lost 4 bases and J lost 4 bases.

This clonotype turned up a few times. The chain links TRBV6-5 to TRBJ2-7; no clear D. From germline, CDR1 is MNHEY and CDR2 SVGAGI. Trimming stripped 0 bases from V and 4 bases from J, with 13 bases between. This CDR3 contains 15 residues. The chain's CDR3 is CASSYSMASVYEQYF. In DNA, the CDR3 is TGTGCCAGCAGTTACTCGATGGCTAGTGTTTACGAGCAGTACTTC.

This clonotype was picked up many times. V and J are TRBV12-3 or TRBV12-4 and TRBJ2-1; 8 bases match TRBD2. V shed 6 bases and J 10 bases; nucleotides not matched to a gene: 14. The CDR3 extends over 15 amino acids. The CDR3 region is CASSPLAGGLGEQFF. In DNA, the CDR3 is TGTGCCAGCAGCCCCCTGGCGGGGGGCCTAGGAGAGCAGTTCTTC.

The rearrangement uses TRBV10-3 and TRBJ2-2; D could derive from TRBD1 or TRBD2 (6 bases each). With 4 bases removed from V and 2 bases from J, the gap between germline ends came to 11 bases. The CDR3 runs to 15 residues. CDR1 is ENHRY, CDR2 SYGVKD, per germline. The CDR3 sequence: CAISVLGGNTGELFF. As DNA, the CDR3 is TGTGCCATCAGTGTTCTGGGGGGCAACACCGGGGAGCTGTTTTTT.

The CDR3 sequence: CASRETNTQETQYF. The CDR3 bases are TGTGCCAGCAGGGAGACAAACACTCAAGAGACCCAGTACTTC. The chain uses TRBV11-3 and TRBJ2-5; D is undetermined. V was clipped by 6 bases and J by 2 bases, with 13 bases between them. This CDR3 comprises 14 residues. From germline, CDR1 is SGHNT and CDR2 YENEEA.

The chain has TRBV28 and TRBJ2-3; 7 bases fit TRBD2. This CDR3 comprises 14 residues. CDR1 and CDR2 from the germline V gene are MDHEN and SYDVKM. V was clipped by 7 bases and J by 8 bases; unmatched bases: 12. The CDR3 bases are TGTGCCAGCATGGGCGGGAGTGGGGTCGGTACGCAGTATTTT. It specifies CASMGGSGVGTQYF.

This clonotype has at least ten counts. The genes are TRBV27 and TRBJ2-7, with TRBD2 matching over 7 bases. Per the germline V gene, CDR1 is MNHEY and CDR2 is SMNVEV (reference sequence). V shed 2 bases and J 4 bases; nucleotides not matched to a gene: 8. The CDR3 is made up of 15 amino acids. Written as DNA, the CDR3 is TGTGCCAGCAGTTTAGTTAGCGGGCCGATTTACGAGCAGTACTTC. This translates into CASSLVSGPIYEQYF.

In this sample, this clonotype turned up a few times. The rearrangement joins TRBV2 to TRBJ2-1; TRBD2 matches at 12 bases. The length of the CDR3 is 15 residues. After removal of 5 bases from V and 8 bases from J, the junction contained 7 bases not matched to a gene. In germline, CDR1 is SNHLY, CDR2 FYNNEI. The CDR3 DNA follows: TGTGCCAGCAGTCTCCTAGCGGGGGGGCTCGATGAGCAGTTCTTC. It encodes CASSLLAGGLDEQFF.

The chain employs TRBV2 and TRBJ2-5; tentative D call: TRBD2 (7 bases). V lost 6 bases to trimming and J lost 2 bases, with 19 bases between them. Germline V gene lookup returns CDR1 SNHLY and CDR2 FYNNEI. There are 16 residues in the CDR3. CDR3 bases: TGTGCCAGCAGAACCCGGCAGGGAGGGGGGCAAGAGACCCAGTACTTC. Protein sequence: CASRTRQGGGQETQYF.

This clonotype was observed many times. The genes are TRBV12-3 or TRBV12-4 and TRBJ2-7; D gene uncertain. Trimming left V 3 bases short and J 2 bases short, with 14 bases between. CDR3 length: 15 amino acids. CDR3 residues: CASSFSGSPTYEQYF. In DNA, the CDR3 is TGTGCCAGCAGTTTTTCTGGGTCGCCCACCTACGAGCAGTACTTC.

CDR3 DNA: TGTGCCAGCAGTGAAAGGGTTGTCAACACCGGGGAGCTGTTTTTT. It specifies CASSERVVNTGELFF. This chain links TRBV2 with TRBJ2-2, with D hard to call. Trimming shortened V by 2 bases and J by 2 bases, and 9 bases separated the two germline ends. Per the germline V gene, CDR1 is SNHLY and CDR2 is FYNNEI. CDR3 length equals 15 residues.

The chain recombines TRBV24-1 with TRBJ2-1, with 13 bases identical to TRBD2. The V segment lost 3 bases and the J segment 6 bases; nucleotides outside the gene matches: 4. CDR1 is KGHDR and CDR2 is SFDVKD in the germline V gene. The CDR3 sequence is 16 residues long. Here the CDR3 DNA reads TGTGCCACCAGTGATCCGGGACTAGCGGGACCCAATGAGCAGTTCTTC. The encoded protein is CATSDPGLAGPNEQFF.

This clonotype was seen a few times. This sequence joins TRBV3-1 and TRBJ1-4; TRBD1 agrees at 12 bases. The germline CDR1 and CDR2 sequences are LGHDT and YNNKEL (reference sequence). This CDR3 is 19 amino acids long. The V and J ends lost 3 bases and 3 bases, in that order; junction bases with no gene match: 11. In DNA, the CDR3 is TGTGCCAGCAGCCAGGACCGGGACAGGGGGCTTTCAGCTAATGAAAAACTGTTTTTT. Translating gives CASSQDRDRGLSANEKLFF.

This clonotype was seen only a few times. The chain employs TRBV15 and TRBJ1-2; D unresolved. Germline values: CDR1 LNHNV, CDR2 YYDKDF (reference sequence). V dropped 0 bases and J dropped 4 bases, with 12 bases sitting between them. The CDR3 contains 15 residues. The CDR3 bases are TGTGCCACCAGCAGAGATCTAGAGGGAATCTATGGCTACACCTTC. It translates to CATSRDLEGIYGYTF.

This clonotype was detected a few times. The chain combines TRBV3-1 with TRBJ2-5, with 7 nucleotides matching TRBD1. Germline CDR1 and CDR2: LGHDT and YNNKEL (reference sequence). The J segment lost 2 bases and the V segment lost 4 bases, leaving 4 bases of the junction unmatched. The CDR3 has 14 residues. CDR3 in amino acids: CASSPSGQQETQYF. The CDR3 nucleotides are TGTGCCAGCAGCCCTTCGGGACAGCAAGAGACCCAGTACTTC.

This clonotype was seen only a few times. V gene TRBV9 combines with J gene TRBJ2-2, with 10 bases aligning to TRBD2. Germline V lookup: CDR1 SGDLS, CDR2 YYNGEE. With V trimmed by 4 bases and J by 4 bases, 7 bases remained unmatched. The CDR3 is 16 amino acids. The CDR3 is CASSPMPSGGTGELFF. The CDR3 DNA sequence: TGTGCCAGCAGCCCGATGCCTAGCGGGGGCACCGGGGAGCTGTTTTTT.

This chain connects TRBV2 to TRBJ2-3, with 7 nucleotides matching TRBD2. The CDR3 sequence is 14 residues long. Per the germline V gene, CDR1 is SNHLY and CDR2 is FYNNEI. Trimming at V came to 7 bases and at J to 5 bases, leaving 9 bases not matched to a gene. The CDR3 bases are TGTGCCAGCATTCAGAGCGGGATTGGAGATACGCAGTATTTT. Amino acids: CASIQSGIGDTQYF.

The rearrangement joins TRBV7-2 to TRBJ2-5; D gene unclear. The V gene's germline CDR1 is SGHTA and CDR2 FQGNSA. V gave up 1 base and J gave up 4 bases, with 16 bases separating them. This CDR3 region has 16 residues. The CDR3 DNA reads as TGTGCCAGCAGCTTAGGTGCGGAAGGGCCTCCAGAGACCCAGTACTTC. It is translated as CASSLGAEGPPETQYF.

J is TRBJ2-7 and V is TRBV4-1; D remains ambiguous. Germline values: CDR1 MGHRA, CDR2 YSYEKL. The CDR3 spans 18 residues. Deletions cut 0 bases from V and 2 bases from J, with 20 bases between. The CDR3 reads CASSQDSPVPWVPYEQYV. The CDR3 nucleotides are TGCGCCAGCAGCCAAGATTCGCCAGTCCCATGGGTTCCCTACGAGCAGTACGTC.

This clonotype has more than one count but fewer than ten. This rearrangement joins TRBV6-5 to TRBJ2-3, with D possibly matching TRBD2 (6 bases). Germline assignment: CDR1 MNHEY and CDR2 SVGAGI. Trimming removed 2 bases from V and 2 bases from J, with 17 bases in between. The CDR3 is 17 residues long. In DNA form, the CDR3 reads TGTGCCAGCAGTTACATCCCCAGGGCGGGGTACACAGATACGCAGTATTTT. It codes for CASSYIPRAGYTDTQYF.

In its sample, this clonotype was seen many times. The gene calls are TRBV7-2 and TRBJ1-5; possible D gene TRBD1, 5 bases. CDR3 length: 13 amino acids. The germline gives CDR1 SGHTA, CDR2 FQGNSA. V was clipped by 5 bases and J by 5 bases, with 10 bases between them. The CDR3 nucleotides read TGTGCCAGCAGCCATGACAGTTATCAGCCCCAGCATTTT. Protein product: CASSHDSYQPQHF. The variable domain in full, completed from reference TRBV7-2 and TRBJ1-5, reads GAGVSQSPSNKVTEKGKDVELRCDPISGHTALYWYRQSLGQGLEFLIYFQGNSAPDKSGLPSDRFSAERTGGSVSTLTIQRTQQEDSAVYLCASSHDSYQPQHFGDGTRLSIL.

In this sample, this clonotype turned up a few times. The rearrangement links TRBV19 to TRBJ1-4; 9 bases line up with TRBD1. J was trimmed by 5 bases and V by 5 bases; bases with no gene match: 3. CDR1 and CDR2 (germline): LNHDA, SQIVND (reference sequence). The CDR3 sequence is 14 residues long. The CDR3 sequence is CASSWDRVNEKLFF. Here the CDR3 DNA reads TGTGCCAGTAGTTGGGACAGGGTAAATGAAAAACTGTTTTTT.